This TCR beta chain was obtained from a study of T cell repertoires in cytomegalovirus infection. Looking at the study overall: Public signatures in TCR beta pointed to CMV infection and matching HLA type. Findings and caveats of the study: Dominating the ex vivo response were TCR beta clonotypes that were CMV-specific and HLA-C-restricted. People with CMV and the relevant HLA were identified by cumulative public TCR beta family frequency.

This clonotype was counted many times. Its antigen is undetermined. The germline V and J ends were trimmed by 2 bases and 6 bases, with 23 bases remaining between them. The CDR3 has 18 amino acids. The germline V gene has CDR1 SGHNT and CDR2 YYREEE (reference sequence). TCRdb used MiXCR to reprocess the reads, holding one entry per CDR3 protein. The sample records about 490,000 distinct CDR3 sequences, roughly 10% being singletons. The rearrangement uses TRBV5-4 and TRBJ2-2; D might be TRBD1 (5 bases). This TCR was sampled from a human donor in good health (CMV status not recorded). Some clones in this sample may be carry-over from other donors' samples. What was sequenced was PBMCs. The CDR3 nucleotides are TGTGCCAGCAGCTTTGCTCTCCAGGGCCGATCCCGGGCCGGGGAGCTGTTTTTT. Residues: CASSFALQGRSRAGELFF.